One sample yielded the 23 T cell receptor beta chains listed below, sequenced in a study of Tregs in tolerant kidney transplant recipients. Recipients received nonmyeloablative bone marrow transplants from related graft donors, with transient mixed chimerism. Profiling relied on immunoSEQ multiplex PCR, and the TCRdb table lists in-frame clones only, not all of them. This sample has 50,000 or so clones, with 91% found just once. This material consisted of CD8+ T cells from blood (PBMCs), taken 24 months after the transplant. These receptors all come from a human patient who received a combined kidney and bone marrow transplant. Some T cells may trace back to the graft donor.

The genes are TRBV5-6 and TRBJ2-1; TRBD2 matches at 10 bases. From germline, CDR1 is SGHDT and CDR2 YYEEEE. V shed 2 bases and J 5 bases; nucleotides not matched to a gene: 4. CDR3 length: 15 amino acids. CDR3 in amino acids: CASSLKAGGHNEQFF. The CDR3 DNA reads TGTGCCAGCAGCTTAAAAGCGGGGGGGCACAATGAGCAGTTCTTC.

The chain employs TRBV4-1 and TRBJ2-1, with 10 bases identical to TRBD2. Germline CDR1 reads MGHRA; CDR2 reads YSYEKL. The CDR3 runs to 15 residues. V dropped 2 bases and J dropped 9; count of bases not matched to a gene: 7. CDR3 nucleotides: TGCGCCAGCAGCCAACTGAGCGGGGGGGCTACTGAGCAGTTCTTC. Translation gives CASSQLSGGATEQFF.

The chain has TRBV4-3 and TRBJ2-1; 8 nucleotides line up with TRBD1. CDR1 is LGHNA, CDR2 YSLEER, per germline. The CDR3 runs to 15 residues. With V trimmed by 4 bases and J by 1 base, 3 bases remained unmatched. CDR3 sequence (DNA): TGCGCCAGCAGCCCGGACAGGGTTTCCTACAATGAGCAGTTCTTC. Protein product: CASSPDRVSYNEQFF.

The rearrangement joins TRBV27 to TRBJ2-1, with D perhaps TRBD1 (5 bases). Germline loops: CDR1 MNHEY, CDR2 SMNVEV (reference sequence). The V end was cut by 6 bases, the J end by 4 bases, with 16 bases between. The CDR3 runs 15 residues. The CDR3 coding sequence is TGTGCCAGCAGCGCTGGGGCGGTGACGTACAATGAGCAGTTCTTC. This encodes CASSAGAVTYNEQFF.

V and J are TRBV11-1 and TRBJ2-7; no firm D call. The V gene's germline CDR1 is SGHAT and CDR2 FQDESV (reference sequence). V lost 3 bases, J lost 1 base, and 7 bases lay in between. The CDR3 contains 13 residues. The CDR3 sequence is CASSFELSYEQYF. DNA of the CDR3: TGTGCCAGCAGCTTTGAGCTGTCCTACGAGCAGTACTTC.

The J gene is TRBJ1-1, the V gene TRBV7-8, with D uncertain. V was clipped by 2 bases and J by 3 bases, with 10 bases between them. CDR1 and CDR2 (germline): SGHVS, FQNEAQ. The CDR3 has 14 amino acids. The chain's CDR3 is CASSLPLRDTEAFF. Here the CDR3 DNA reads TGTGCCAGCAGCTTACCTTTGAGGGACACTGAAGCTTTCTTT.

This chain connects TRBV4-3 to TRBJ2-7; 10 nucleotides line up with TRBD2. The CDR3 spans 15 residues. V shed 4 bases, J shed 1 base, and the junction held 4 bases outside the gene matches. The germline V gene has CDR1 LGHNA and CDR2 YSLEER. The DNA of the CDR3 is TGCGCCAGCAGCCTCGGACTAGCGGCATCCTACGAGCAGTACTTC. Translating gives CASSLGLAASYEQYF.

The rearrangement uses TRBV25-1 and TRBJ2-3; D gene uncertain. Germline assignment: CDR1 MGHDK and CDR2 SYGVNS. The CDR3 is 16 residues long. Trimming took 4 bases from V and 2 from J, leaving 16 bases between them. The CDR3: CASSVKLFIHTDTQYF. In DNA, the CDR3 is TGTGCCAGCAGTGTTAAGCTCTTTATTCACACAGATACGCAGTATTTT.

In DNA, the CDR3 is TGTGCCACCAGCAGAGAGCGGGACAGCCAAGAGACCCAGTACTTC. Its translation: CATSRERDSQETQYF. The V gene is TRBV15, the J gene TRBJ2-5; a weak D match, TRBD1 (7 bases). Trimming cost V 0 bases and J 1 base, with 9 bases left between them. Looked up from germline, CDR1 is LNHNV and CDR2 is YYDKDF (reference sequence). CDR3 size: 15 residues.

The chain combines TRBV4-2 with TRBJ2-3; D is possibly TRBD2 (5 bases). The germline V gene has CDR1 LGHNA and CDR2 YNFKEQ. The CDR3 sequence is 16 residues long. The ends were cut back, 2 bases at V and 4 bases at J, with 16 bases in the middle. The CDR3 here is CASSQLVGGSADTQYF. CDR3 in DNA: TGTGCCAGCAGCCAACTCGTAGGAGGCTCTGCAGATACGCAGTATTTT.

V usage is TRBV19 and J usage is TRBJ1-2, with 10 bases fitting TRBD1. J gave up 5 bases and V 5 bases, and 8 bases lay outside the gene matches. The V gene's germline CDR1 is LNHDA and CDR2 SQIVND (reference sequence). This CDR3 spans 15 amino acids. Written as DNA, the CDR3 is TGTGCCAGTAGTGATCTGACAGGGGGCGGGTATGGCTACACCTTC. As protein: CASSDLTGGGYGYTF.

This clone was observed a handful of times. This chain uses TRBV4-3 with TRBJ1-1; 9 bases are a match to TRBD1. The CDR3 has 16 amino acids. The germline V gene encodes CDR1 LGHNA and CDR2 YSLEER. J gave up 0 bases and V 4 bases, and 6 bases lay outside the gene matches. The CDR3 loop is CASSLSYRGLNTEAFF. CDR3 in DNA: TGCGCCAGCAGCCTCAGCTACAGGGGGCTGAACACTGAAGCTTTCTTT.

The rearrangement links TRBV2 to TRBJ2-3; possible D gene TRBD2, 5 bases. The CDR3 is 15 residues long. V was shortened by 5 bases and J by 2 bases, with 14 bases between the two germline ends. CDR1 is SNHLY, CDR2 FYNNEI, per germline. DNA of the CDR3: TGTGCCAGCAGTCACGGTCTAGCAGTCACAGATACGCAGTATTTT. As protein: CASSHGLAVTDTQYF.

This chain links TRBV29-1 with TRBJ2-1, with 8 bases that match TRBD2. Losses at the gene ends were 0 bases for V and 9 bases for J; bases not matched to a gene: 7. The CDR3 is 14 residues long. Germline V CDR1 and CDR2: SQVTM, ANQGSEA. The CDR3 DNA is TGCAGCGTTGAAGACGGGGGGGCAGAGATTGAGCAGTTCTTC. It yields the protein CSVEDGGAEIEQFF.

This chain connects TRBV15 to TRBJ2-3; 10 positions agree with TRBD1. The CDR3 runs 21 residues. Germline CDR1 is LNHNV and CDR2 is YYDKDF (reference sequence). V was clipped by 0 bases and J by 2 bases; unmatched bases: 17. CDR3 loop: CATSRDPILIQTGGITDTQYF. The CDR3 coding sequence is TGTGCCACCAGCAGAGATCCGATACTAATCCAGACAGGGGGCATCACAGATACGCAGTATTTT.

Only one count was recorded for this clone. V is TRBV19 and J is TRBJ2-3, with 7 positions matching TRBD2. The J segment lost 5 bases and the V segment lost 1 base, leaving 6 bases of the junction unmatched. There are 15 residues in the CDR3. Germline V gene sequence: CDR1 LNHDA, CDR2 SQIVND (reference sequence). CDR3 region: CASSIAQGGRDTQYF. CDR3 nucleotide sequence: TGTGCCAGTAGTATAGCCCAGGGAGGGCGAGATACGCAGTATTTT.

This rearrangement joins TRBV4-1 to TRBJ1-6, with a tentative D call TRBD1 (6 bases). Germline CDR1 is MGHRA and CDR2 is YSYEKL. The V end was cut by 1 base, the J end by 13 bases, with 26 bases between. This CDR3 spans 18 amino acids. The CDR3 DNA follows: TGCGCCAGCAGCCAAGTTCCCCAGACAGGACGTTTTGTTCCCCCCCTCCACTTT. It codes for CASSQVPQTGRFVPPLHF.

This clone was picked up one time. CDR3 coding DNA: TGTGCCAGTAGTGCCGGGACAGGGGGCTATGGCTACACCTTC. Protein sequence: CASSAGTGGYGYTF. The gene calls are TRBV19 and TRBJ1-2; TRBD1 aligns across 11 bases. The CDR3 totals 14 residues. Trimming cost V 5 bases and J 4 bases; bases outside gene matches: 3. Germline V lookup: CDR1 LNHDA, CDR2 SQIVND (reference sequence). Supplemented by reference TRBV19 and TRBJ1-2, the full variable domain reads DGGITQSPKYLFRKEGQNVTLSCEQNLNHDAMYWYRQDPGQGLRLIYYSQIVNDFQKGDIAEGYSVSREKKESFPLTVTSAQKNPTAFYLCASSAGTGGYGYTFGSGTRLTVV.

V usage is TRBV9 and J usage is TRBJ1-2, with 8 bases fitting TRBD1. The germline gives CDR1 SGDLS, CDR2 YYNGEE. The CDR3 has 14 residues. V dropped 3 bases and J dropped 7; count of bases not matched to a gene: 8. This chain's CDR3 is CASSEGQVIGGYTF. CDR3 bases: TGTGCCAGCAGCGAGGGACAGGTGATCGGTGGCTACACCTTC.

The V call is TRBV10-3, the J call TRBJ2-1; 10 nucleotides line up with TRBD2. This CDR3 contains 15 residues. Germline V gene data show CDR1 as ENHRY and CDR2 as SYGVKD. J lost 9 bases, V lost 3 bases, and 8 bases had no gene match. The CDR3 sequence is CAISEAAGGLVEQFF. The CDR3 bases are TGTGCCATCAGTGAAGCAGCGGGAGGGCTGGTTGAGCAGTTCTTC.

This clone was seen only once. The genes are TRBV6-6 and TRBJ2-7; no definite D call. Trimming pared 5 bases from V and 1 base from J, leaving 9 bases between. Germline CDR1 MNHNY, CDR2 SVGAGI (reference sequence). The CDR3 has 13 residues. CDR3 DNA sequence: TGTGCCAGCAGTCACGACACGTCCTACGAGCAGTACTTC. It codes for CASSHDTSYEQYF.

The count of this clone is one. J is TRBJ2-5 and V is TRBV19, with a possible D match to TRBD2 (5 bases). The V and J ends lost 4 bases and 4 bases respectively, with 10 bases between them. Germline CDR1 and CDR2: LNHDA and SQIVND (reference sequence). The length of the CDR3 is 13 residues. The CDR3 reads CASSRGLIETQYF. The CDR3 coding sequence is TGTGCCAGTAGTAGAGGACTGATAGAGACCCAGTACTTC.

This chain links TRBV27 with TRBJ2-1; D remains unclear. Trimming stripped 10 bases from V and 3 bases from J, with 7 bases between. The CDR3 has 11 amino acids. Per germline, CDR1 MNHEY and CDR2 SMNVEV (reference sequence). Here the CDR3 reads CATLLYNEQFF. The CDR3, as DNA: TGTGCCACCCTCCTCTACAATGAGCAGTTCTTC.